Here is one TCR beta chain with its context. Its antigen is still unknown. The sample belongs to a study of early T cells in non-severe SARS-CoV-2 infection. Overall study results and limits: Lookups in VDJdb leaned toward anti-spike CD8 responses and missed private and CD4 specificities.

The TCR library protocol was used to attach unique molecular identifiers. These identifiers were attached to individual cDNA molecules. TCRdb processed the 5' RACE reads anew with MiXCR; each CDR3 protein has one entry. Altogether tens of thousands of distinct CDR3 sequences are present, about 9.4% being singletons, with the ten largest covering approximately 8%. The germline CDR1 and CDR2 sequences are SGDLS and YYNGEE. This CDR3 has 14 amino acids. J was trimmed by 4 bases and V by 3 bases; bases with no gene match: 3. Sequencing used whole blood, obtained at baseline. The chain recombines TRBV9 with TRBJ2-5; 10 nucleotides match TRBD1. This TCR derives from an adult who was a healthcare worker with PCR-confirmed SARS-CoV-2 infection or an uninfected control (not recorded which). CDR3 sequence reads: CASSATGGRETQYF. Written as DNA, the CDR3 is TGTGCCAGCAGCGCGACAGGGGGCAGAGAGACCCAGTACTTC. Based on the CDR3 plus reference TRBV9 and TRBJ2-5, the full variable domain is DSGVTQTPKHLITATGQRVTLRCSPRSGDLSVYWYQQSLDQGLQFLIQYYNGEERAKGNILERFSAQQFPDLHSELNLSSLELGDSALYFCASSATGGRETQYFGPGTRLLVL.